The entry below gives a single T cell receptor beta chain sequence along with its context. Its antigen is unidentified. Germline lookup yields CDR1 SGDLS and CDR2 YYNGEE. The V and J ends lost 1 base and 2 bases respectively, with 7 bases between them. This CDR3 contains 15 residues. The primer mix had 60 Vbeta and 13 Jbeta primers. The method was immunoSEQ multiplex PCR; TCRdb's version includes in-frame clones alone and lacks a portion of them. The sample contains 120,000 or so clones, around 84% of which appear only once. This sample was taken from a study of cytomegalovirus exposure and HLA in healthy donors. Points from the study as a whole: With later analysis, a missense DCLRE1C variant became linked to TCR beta V- and J-gene trimming. Using the classifier, cytomegalovirus status was reportedly diagnosed with high specificity and sensitivity. Overall, roughly 150 TCR beta chains were annotated as cytomegalovirus-associated.

The source of this sequence is a woman in her thirties in good health and CMV-seronegative. Input material: PBMCs. The chain is built from TRBV9 and TRBJ2-6; D may be TRBD1 (5 bases). As DNA, the CDR3 is TGTGCCAGCAGCGTAAGGGGTGCTGGGGCCAACGTCCTGACTTTC. This codes for CASSVRGAGANVLTF.